This section outlines one TCR beta chain sequence together with its context. The sample comes from a study of T cell responses to AZD1222 COVID-19 vaccine. Sequenced by immunoSEQ multiplex PCR; TCRdb stores in-frame clones only, minus some. The sample carries approximately 110,000 clones, around 86% recorded once. Here the sequenced sample was peripheral blood, taken on day 0 of AZD1222 vaccination. The sequence derives from an adult in good health.

The chain's CDR3 is CASSLAGRQGHNEQFF. Here the CDR3 DNA reads TGCGCCAGCAGCTTGGCCGGTCGACAGGGGCACAATGAGCAGTTCTTC. The chain recombines TRBV5-1 with TRBJ2-1, with 8 nucleotides matching TRBD1. Per germline, CDR1 SGHRS and CDR2 YFSETQ. This CDR3 has 16 residues. Unmatched junction bases numbered 7, after V lost 0 bases and J lost 5 bases.